Listed below are T cell receptor beta chains from one sample, sequenced in a study of CD8+ T cells in alopecia areata. The assay was immunoSEQ multiplex PCR, and TCRdb's table has in-frame clones only and misses some. This table has about 300,000 clones, 58% appearing once. The material was CD4+ T cells sorted from blood, obtained at week 24, from a patient treated with tofacitinib. The receptors shown here come from a human donor with alopecia areata. Both conserved end residues are part of each CDR3. The D gene is left open where the match is weak. The size field is filled for only some rows; it gives once, few, many or a size class.

D	size	V	J	DNA	CDR3
NA	NA	TRBV7-2	TRBJ2-3	TGTGCCAGCAGCTTTGACAGGAGGGATACGCAGTATTTT	CASSFDRRDTQYF
NA	NA	TRBV30	TRBJ2-5	TGTGCCTCGACGAGGTTCCAAGAGACCCAGTACTTC	CASTRFQETQYF
NA	NA	TRBV9	TRBJ2-7	TGTGCCAGCAGCGTATCGGGGAATTCCTACGAGCAGTACTTC	CASSVSGNSYEQYF
TRBD1	NA	TRBV20-1	TRBJ2-5	TGCAGTTTAGACAGGGGAGAGACCCAGTACTTC	CSLDRGETQYF
NA	NA	TRBV27	TRBJ1-1	TGTGCCAGCCCACGCCTGAACACTGAAGCTTTCTTT	CASPRLNTEAFF
NA	few	TRBV4-1	TRBJ2-7	TGCGCCAGCAGCCTAAGCCAACTTCCAGGTACCTACGAGCAGTACTTC	CASSLSQLPGTYEQYF
NA	NA	TRBV5-1	TRBJ2-1	TGCGCCAGCAGCAAGAGACAGGACAATGAGCAGTTCTTC	CASSKRQDNEQFF
NA	few	TRBV11-2	TRBJ2-7	TGTGCCAGCAGCTTAGCCTACAGGGGGGGACCCTACGAGCAGTACTTC	CASSLAYRGGPYEQYF
NA	NA	TRBV2	TRBJ2-3	TGTGCCAGCAATCCCCTAGATACGCAGTATTTT	CASNPLDTQYF
TRBD1	NA	TRBV5-1	TRBJ2-3	TGCGCCAGCTCCGCCGGGACAGGGGGCACAGATACGCAGTATTTT	CASSAGTGGTDTQYF
NA	NA	TRBV29-1	TRBJ1-1	TGCAGCGTTGAAGATCGAGGAGGGCTGAACACTGAAGCTTTCTTT	CSVEDRGGLNTEAFF
NA	few	TRBV29-1	TRBJ1-1	TGCAGCGCCCTGGGGGAGGAGGACACTGAAGCTTTCTTT	CSALGEEDTEAFF
NA	NA	TRBV5-1	TRBJ2-6	TGCGCCAGCAGTTCGCCAACAGGGACTGGGGCCAACGTCCTGACTTTC	CASSSPTGTGANVLTF
NA	NA	TRBV15	TRBJ2-1	TGTGCCACCAGCAGAGTCGGAGGGGGTGAGCAGTTCTTC	CATSRVGGGEQFF
NA	NA	TRBV7-9	TRBJ1-2	TGTGCCAGCAGCTTAGACCTCATCCCCTATGGCTACACCTTC	CASSLDLIPYGYTF
NA	NA	TRBV29-1	TRBJ2-5	TGCAGCGTTGAGATTGACGGGGCTCGAGAGACCCAGTACTTC	CSVEIDGARETQYF
NA	NA	TRBV25-1	TRBJ1-2	TGTGCCAGCAGGATGCGCGGCGGCAACTATGGCTACACCTTC	CASRMRGGNYGYTF